This TCR beta chain was profiled in a study of cytomegalovirus exposure and HLA in healthy donors. In the PCR, 60 Vbeta and 13 Jbeta primers were used. As processed by the authors: Later analysis identified tens of millions of unique TCR beta chains, roughly 11 million shared. Here immunoSEQ multiplex PCR was the method, and the copy in TCRdb shows in-frame clones only, minus some. V and J calls and clone size follow that table, whereas D and trimming were derived from the DNA. The data show hundreds of thousands of clones, 82% seen once. This clone was counted once. Its target is unknown. The same CDR3 is also encoded by other DNA sequences in this sample. Broader study findings: Per a prior analysis, the majority of TCR beta V segments were productive roughly 87% or roughly 30% of the time. Investigators reported 150 to 200 TCR beta chains as tied to cytomegalovirus.

Input material: PBMCs. This clonotype originated in a middle-aged man in good health and CMV-seropositive.

The CDR3: CASSLGQGNYGYTF. CDR3 DNA: TGCGCCAGCAGCTTGGGACAGGGAAACTATGGCTACACCTTC. The rearrangement uses TRBV5-1 and TRBJ1-2; TRBD1 matches 7 bases. The CDR3 is made up of 14 amino acids. J was trimmed by 2 bases and V by 0 bases; bases with no gene match: 1. Germline-derived CDR1 and CDR2 are SGHRS and YFSETQ.